The 11 T cell receptor beta chains listed next were all sequenced from one sample in a study of cytomegalovirus exposure and HLA in healthy donors. The PCR ran on 60 Vbeta and 13 Jbeta primers. Clones were read by immunoSEQ multiplex PCR, and TCRdb kept only the in-frame ones, dropping some. The repertoire includes approximately 88,000 clones, roughly 76% of them detected once, and 1.3% to 1.5% sits in the top ten. Sequenced sample: PBMCs. All receptors come from a male donor in good health and CMV-seronegative.

The chain recombines TRBV5-1 with TRBJ2-7; the match to TRBD1 covers 7 bases. With 2 bases clipped from V and 5 bases from J, the junction kept 1 base outside the gene matches. The germline V gene has CDR1 SGHRS and CDR2 YFSETQ. The CDR3 extends over 12 amino acids. As DNA, the CDR3 is TGCGCCAGCAGCTTCGGACAGGACGAGCAGTACTTC. This encodes CASSFGQDEQYF.

V and J are TRBV5-1 and TRBJ2-3; D remains unclear. The CDR3 length is 16 residues. V shed 4 bases and J shed 0 bases, with 15 bases lying between them. The V gene's germline CDR1 is SGHRS and CDR2 YFSETQ. The CDR3 loop reads CASSVEVSTSTDTQYF. CDR3 bases: TGCGCCAGCAGCGTTGAAGTCTCAACTAGCACAGATACGCAGTATTTT.

The CDR3 is CASSLMGLAGYEQYF. In DNA form, the CDR3 reads TGTGCCAGCAGTTTAATGGGACTAGCCGGTTACGAGCAGTACTTC. The rearrangement uses TRBV28 and TRBJ2-5; 9 bases map to TRBD2. The end of the DNA is better explained by TRBJ2-7, so the J call may be wrong. The CDR3 spans 15 residues. The V gene's germline CDR1 is MDHEN and CDR2 SYDVKM.

As concerns this clone: Other DNA sequences from this sample encode an identical CDR3 as well. The chain uses TRBV6-1 and TRBJ1-1, with D maybe TRBD1 (6 bases). Looked up from germline, CDR1 is MNHNS and CDR2 is SASEGT. The CDR3 extends over 13 amino acids. Trimming removed 11 bases at V and 11 bases at J, with 24 bases between. The CDR3 is CALETRGGNLAFF. The CDR3 nucleotides are TGTGCCCTCGAAACGCGAGGGGGAAACTTGGCTTTCTTT.

This clone was seen more than once but under ten times. The rearrangement links TRBV7-8 to TRBJ2-7, with 8 bases lining up with TRBD1. Per the germline V gene, CDR1 is SGHVS and CDR2 is FQNEAQ. The junction had 8 bases not matched to a gene; V was cut back by 4 bases and J by 3 bases. CDR3 size: 15 residues. CDR3 amino acids: CASSSDRGRSYEQYF. CDR3 nucleotides: TGTGCCAGCAGCTCAGACAGGGGTCGGAGCTACGAGCAGTACTTC.

The CDR3 nucleotides are TGTGCCAGCAGGCGGACAGGTCTGGGAAATCAGCCCCAGCATTTT. It codes for CASRRTGLGNQPQHF. The V call is TRBV28, the J call TRBJ1-5, with 7 bases aligning to TRBD1. J lost 4 bases, V lost 6 bases, and 9 bases had no gene match. The CDR3 is 15 amino acids. Looked up from germline, CDR1 is MDHEN and CDR2 is SYDVKM. The full variable domain, with the rest looked up from reference TRBV28 and TRBJ1-5, is DVKVTQSSRYLVKRTGEKVFLECVQDMDHENMFWYRQDPGLGLRLIYFSYDVKMKEKGDIPEGYSVSREKKERFSLILESASTNQTSMYLCASRRTGLGNQPQHFGDGTRLSIL.

The rearrangement links TRBV21-1 to TRBJ1-3; TRBD1 reflects the table's D call only, with no check against the DNA. TRBV21-1 is annotated as a pseudogene. The CDR3 loop spans 16 amino acids. The CDR3 bases are TGTGCCAGCAGCAAAGGACCCAGGGGCGGTGGAAACACCATATATTTT. Protein product: CASSKGPRGGGNTIYF.

A remark on this clone: The junction differs from germline at one of its ends, possibly a read error. The V call is TRBV7-7, the J call TRBJ2-3; 11 bases agree with TRBD2. The CDR3 length is 17 residues. Germline V gene data show CDR1 as SSHAT and CDR2 as FNYEAQ (reference sequence). This CDR3 is CASSVSTSGASGGEQYF. For the CDR3, the DNA is TGTGCTAGCAGCGTCTCGACTAGCGGGGCATCGGGCGGCGAGCAGTATTTT.

V gene TRBV7-8 combines with J gene TRBJ2-6; TRBD2 matches at 9 bases. This CDR3 region has 17 residues. Germline-derived CDR1 and CDR2 are SGHVS and FQNEAQ. The ends lost 1 base at V and 0 bases at J; junction bases unmatched: 1. The CDR3 is CASSLGSGGSGANVLTF. CDR3 in DNA: TGTGCCAGCAGCTTAGGTAGCGGGGGCTCTGGGGCCAACGTCCTGACTTTC.

This rearrangement joins TRBV28 to TRBJ1-4, with D perhaps TRBD1 (5 bases). Germline V gives CDR1 MDHEN, CDR2 SYDVKM. Trimming stripped 5 bases from V and 7 bases from J, with 14 bases between. The CDR3 length is 14 residues. CDR3 loop: CASSATEGFEKLFF. CDR3 nucleotide sequence: TGTGCCAGCAGTGCGACAGAAGGATTTGAAAAACTGTTTTTT.

V and J are TRBV28 and TRBJ2-1, with 9 nucleotides matching TRBD2. The CDR3 sequence is 16 residues long. Germline CDR1 is MDHEN and CDR2 is SYDVKM. Trimming took 7 bases from V and 7 from J; bases not matched to a gene: 14. CDR3 amino acids: CASIFSGLAGNNEQFF. CDR3 sequence (DNA): TGTGCCAGCATTTTTTCTGGGCTAGCGGGGAATAATGAGCAGTTCTTC. The whole variable domain, remainder taken from reference TRBV28 and TRBJ2-1, is DVKVTQSSRYLVKRTGEKVFLECVQDMDHENMFWYRQDPGLGLRLIYFSYDVKMKEKGDIPEGYSVSREKKERFSLILESASTNQTSMYLCASIFSGLAGNNEQFFGPGTRLTVL.